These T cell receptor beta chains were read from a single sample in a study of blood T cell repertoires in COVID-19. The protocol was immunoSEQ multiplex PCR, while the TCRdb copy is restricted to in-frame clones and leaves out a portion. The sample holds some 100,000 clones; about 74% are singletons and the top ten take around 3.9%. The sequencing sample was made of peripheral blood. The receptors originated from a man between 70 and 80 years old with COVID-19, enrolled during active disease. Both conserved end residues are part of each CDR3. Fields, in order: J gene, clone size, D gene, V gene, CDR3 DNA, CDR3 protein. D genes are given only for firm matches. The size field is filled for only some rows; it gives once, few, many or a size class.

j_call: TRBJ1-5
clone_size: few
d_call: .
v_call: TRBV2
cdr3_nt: TGTGCCAGCACCCGAGGGGGGGACTCCAATCAGCCCCAGCATTTT
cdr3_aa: CASTRGGDSNQPQHF

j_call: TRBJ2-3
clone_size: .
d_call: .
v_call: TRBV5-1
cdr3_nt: TGCGCCAGCAGCGAGGGGGATCCCTACACAGATACGCAGTATTTT
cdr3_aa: CASSEGDPYTDTQYF

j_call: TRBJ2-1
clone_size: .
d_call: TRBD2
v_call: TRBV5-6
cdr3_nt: TGTGCCAGCAGCTGGGGACTAGCGGGCTCCTACAATGAGCAGTTCTTC
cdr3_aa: CASSWGLAGSYNEQFF

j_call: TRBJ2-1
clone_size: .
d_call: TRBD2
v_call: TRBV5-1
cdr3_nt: TGCGCCAGCAGCTTATACAAATTAGCGGGAGCCTACAATGAGCAGTTCTTC
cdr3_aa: CASSLYKLAGAYNEQFF

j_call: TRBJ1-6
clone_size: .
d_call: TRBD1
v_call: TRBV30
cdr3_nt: TGTGCCTGGAGTGGAAAGTCCCCTGACAGGGAAAATTCACCCCTCCACTTT
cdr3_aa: CAWSGKSPDRENSPLHF

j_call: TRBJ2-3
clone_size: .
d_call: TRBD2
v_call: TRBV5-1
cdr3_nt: TGCGCCAGCAGCTTGAACCTATTAGCGGGACTGGCAGATACGCAGTATTTT
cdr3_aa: CASSLNLLAGLADTQYF

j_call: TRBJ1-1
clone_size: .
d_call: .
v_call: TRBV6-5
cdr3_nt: TGTGCCAGCAGAATGACACCCCGATCTGAAGCTTTCTTT
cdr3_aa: CASRMTPRSEAFF

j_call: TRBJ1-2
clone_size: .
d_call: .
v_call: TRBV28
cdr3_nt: TGTGCCAGCAGCTCAACCGACAGGATCTATGGCTACACCTTC
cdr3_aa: CASSSTDRIYGYTF

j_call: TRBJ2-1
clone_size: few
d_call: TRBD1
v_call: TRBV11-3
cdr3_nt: TGTGCCAGCAGGGGGACAGGAGGGAATGAGCAGTTCTTC
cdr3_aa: CASRGTGGNEQFF

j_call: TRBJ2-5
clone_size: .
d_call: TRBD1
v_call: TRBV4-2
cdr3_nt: TGTGCCAGCAGCCAATTGGGACAGAAAGAGACCCAGTACTTC
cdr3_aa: CASSQLGQKETQYF

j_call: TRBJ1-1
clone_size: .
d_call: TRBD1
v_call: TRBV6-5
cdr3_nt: TGTGCCAGCAGTTACCCCGGACAGGGGATCGTCACTGAAGCTTTCTTT
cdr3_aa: CASSYPGQGIVTEAFF

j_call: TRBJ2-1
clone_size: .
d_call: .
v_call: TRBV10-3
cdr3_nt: TGTGCCATCAGTGAGGGGAGCCCCTACAATGAGCAGTTCTTC
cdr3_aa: CAISEGSPYNEQFF

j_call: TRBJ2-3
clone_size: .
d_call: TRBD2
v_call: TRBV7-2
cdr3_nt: TGTGCCAGCAGCTTAGCGACTAGCAGAGATACGCAGTATTTT
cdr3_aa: CASSLATSRDTQYF

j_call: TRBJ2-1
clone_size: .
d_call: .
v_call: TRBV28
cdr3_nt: TGTGCCAGCAGTTTAATGGGTCTCGGACTACAGTACAATGAGCAGTTCTTC
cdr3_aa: CASSLMGLGLQYNEQFF

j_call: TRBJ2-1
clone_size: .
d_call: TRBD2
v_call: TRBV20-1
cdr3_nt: TGCAGTGCTAGTGAGCTAGCGGAGAGCTCCTACAATGAGCAGTTCTTC
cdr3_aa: CSASELAESSYNEQFF

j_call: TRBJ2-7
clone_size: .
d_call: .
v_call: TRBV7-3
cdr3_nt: TGTGCCAGCAGCTCGACCCAGGGCGACGAGCAGTACTTC
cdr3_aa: CASSSTQGDEQYF

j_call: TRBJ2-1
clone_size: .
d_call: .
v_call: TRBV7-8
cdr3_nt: TGTGCCAGCAGCCAGAATCGCGGTGAGCAGTTCTTC
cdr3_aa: CASSQNRGEQFF

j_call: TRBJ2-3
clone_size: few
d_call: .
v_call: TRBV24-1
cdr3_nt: TGTGCCACCAGTGACCCCCAGGGGAGCGCAGATACGCAGTATTTT
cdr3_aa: CATSDPQGSADTQYF

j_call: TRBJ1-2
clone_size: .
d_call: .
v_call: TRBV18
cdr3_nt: TGTGCCAGCTCATCAACTCAGGGGCTCCCTAACTATGGCTACACCTTC
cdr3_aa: CASSSTQGLPNYGYTF

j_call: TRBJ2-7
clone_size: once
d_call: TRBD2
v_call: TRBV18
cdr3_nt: TGTGCCAGCTCACTCGTGGCTAGCGGCAAAACCTCCTACGAGCAGTACTTC
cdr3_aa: CASSLVASGKTSYEQYF

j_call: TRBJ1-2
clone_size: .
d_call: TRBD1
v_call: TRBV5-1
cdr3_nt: TGCGCCAGCAGCTCCGGGACAGGGAGGCTGAACTATGGCTACACCTTC
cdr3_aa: CASSSGTGRLNYGYTF

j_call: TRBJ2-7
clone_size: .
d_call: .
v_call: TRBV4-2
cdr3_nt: TGTGCCAGCAGCCAAGACACTAGCAGAGCCTACGAGCAGTACTTC
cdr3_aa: CASSQDTSRAYEQYF

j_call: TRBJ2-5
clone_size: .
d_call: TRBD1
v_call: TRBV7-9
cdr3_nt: TGTGCCAGCACCCTTGGGGACAGATTCTGGGAGACCCAGTACTTC
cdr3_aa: CASTLGDRFWETQYF

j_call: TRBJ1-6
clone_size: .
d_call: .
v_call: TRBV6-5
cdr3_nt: TGTGCCAGCAACGAGGACAGCGCTAATTCACCCCTCCACTTT
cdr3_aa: CASNEDSANSPLHF

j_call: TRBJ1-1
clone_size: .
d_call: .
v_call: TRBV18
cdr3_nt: TGTGCCAGCTCTCCGGACAAATTGAACACTGAAGCTTTCTTT
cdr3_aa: CASSPDKLNTEAFF

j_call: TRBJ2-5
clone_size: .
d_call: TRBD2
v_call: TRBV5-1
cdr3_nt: TGCGCCAGCAGCTTGCGGAGCGGGACTGAGACCCAGTACTTC
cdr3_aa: CASSLRSGTETQYF

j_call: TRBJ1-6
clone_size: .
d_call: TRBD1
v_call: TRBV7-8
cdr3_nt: TGTGCCAGCAGCCGGGACAGTCCTAATTCACCCCTCCACTTT
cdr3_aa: CASSRDSPNSPLHF

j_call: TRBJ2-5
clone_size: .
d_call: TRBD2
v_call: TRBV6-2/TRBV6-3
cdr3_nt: TGTGCCAGCAGTTACCTGGATGGACTAGCGGGAGGAGAGACCCAGTACTTC
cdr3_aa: CASSYLDGLAGGETQYF

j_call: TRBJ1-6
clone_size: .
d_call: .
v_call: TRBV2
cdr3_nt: TGTGCCAGCACGATGAGGCGCGAGGGTTCACCCCTCCACTTT
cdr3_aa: CASTMRREGSPLHF

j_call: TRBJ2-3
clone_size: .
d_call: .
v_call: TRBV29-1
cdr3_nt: TGCAGCGTGAACCGGGACATGTATCTTGATACGCAGTATTTT
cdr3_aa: CSVNRDMYLDTQYF

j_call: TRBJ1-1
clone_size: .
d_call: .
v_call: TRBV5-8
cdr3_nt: TGTGCCAGCAGCCTGCGTAACACTGAAGCTTTCTTT
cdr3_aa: CASSLRNTEAFF

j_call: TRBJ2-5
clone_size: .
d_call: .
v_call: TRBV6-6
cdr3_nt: TGTGCCAGCAGTTACTCGACACTAGTGGGAGAGACCCAGTACTTC
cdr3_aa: CASSYSTLVGETQYF

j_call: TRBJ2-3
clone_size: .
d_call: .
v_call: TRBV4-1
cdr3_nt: TGCGCCAGCAGCCCACTACTAGAGACTAATGCAGATACGCAGTATTTT
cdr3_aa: CASSPLLETNADTQYF

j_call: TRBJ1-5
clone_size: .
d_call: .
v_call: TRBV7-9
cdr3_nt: TGTGCCAGCAGCGGCGGGACGCCCTATAGCAATCAGCCCCAGCATTTT
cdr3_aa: CASSGGTPYSNQPQHF

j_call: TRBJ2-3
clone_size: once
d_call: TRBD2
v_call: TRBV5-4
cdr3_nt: TGTGCCAGCAGCACGGTGGCGACTAGCTCGAATACGCAGTATTTT
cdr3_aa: CASSTVATSSNTQYF

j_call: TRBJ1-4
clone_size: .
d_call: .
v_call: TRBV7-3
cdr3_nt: TGTGCCAGCAGCCCATTCAGGTCTACTAATGAAAAACTGTTTTTT
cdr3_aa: CASSPFRSTNEKLFF

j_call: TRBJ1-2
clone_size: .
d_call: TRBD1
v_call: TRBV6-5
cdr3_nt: TGTGCCAGCATAGGTCCGACAGGGTTGGGCTACACCTTC
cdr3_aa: CASIGPTGLGYTF

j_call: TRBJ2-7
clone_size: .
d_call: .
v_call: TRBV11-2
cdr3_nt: TGTGCCAGCAGCTTTGTATTGGGCGCCAGTGCCTACGAGCAGTACTTC
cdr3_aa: CASSFVLGASAYEQYF

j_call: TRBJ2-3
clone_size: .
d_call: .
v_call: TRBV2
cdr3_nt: TGTGCCAGCAGCCCTACCGCAGATACGCAGTATTTT
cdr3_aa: CASSPTADTQYF

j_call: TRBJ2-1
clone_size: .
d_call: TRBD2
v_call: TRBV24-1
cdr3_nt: TGTGCCACCAGTGATTACAGCGGGAGGGCTAATGAGCAGTTCTTC
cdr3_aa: CATSDYSGRANEQFF

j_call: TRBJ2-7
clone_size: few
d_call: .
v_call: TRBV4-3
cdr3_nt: TGCGCCAGCAGCCACCTAGCACAGGGTAGCGACGAGCAGTACTTC
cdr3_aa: CASSHLAQGSDEQYF

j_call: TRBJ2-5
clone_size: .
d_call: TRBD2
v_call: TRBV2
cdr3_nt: TGTGCCAGCAATTGGGGAGGGGAGACCCAGTACTTC
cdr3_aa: CASNWGGETQYF

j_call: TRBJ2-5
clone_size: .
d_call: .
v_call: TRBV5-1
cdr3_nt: TGCGCCAGCAGCTTGGTCTTAGCGGATAGTCGGAAAGAGACCCAGTACTTC
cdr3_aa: CASSLVLADSRKETQYF

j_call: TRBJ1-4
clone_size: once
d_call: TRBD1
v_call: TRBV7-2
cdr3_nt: TGTGCCAGCAGCCCTCCGGGGACAGGGGGAAAACTGTTTTTT
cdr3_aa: CASSPPGTGGKLFF

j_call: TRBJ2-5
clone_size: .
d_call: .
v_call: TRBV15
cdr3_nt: TGTGCCACCAGCAAGAGTAGCGAGACCCAGTACTTC
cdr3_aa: CATSKSSETQYF